This passage covers 22 T cell receptor beta chains from one sample sequenced in a study of cytomegalovirus exposure and HLA in healthy donors. The method was immunoSEQ multiplex PCR; TCRdb's version includes in-frame clones alone and lacks a portion of them. The data contain about 280,000 clones, approximately 87% of them singletons. Material for sequencing was PBMCs. The receptors were gathered from a woman aged 18-29 years in good health and CMV-seronegative.

The chain uses TRBV27 and TRBJ2-7, with TRBD1 matching 8 bases. The germline gives CDR1 MNHEY, CDR2 SMNVEV (reference sequence). The CDR3 is 16 amino acids. V was clipped by 6 bases and J by 3 bases; unmatched bases: 13. CDR3 sequence reads: CASSPGRTGIYYEQYF. The CDR3 DNA follows: TGTGCCAGCAGCCCTGGTAGGACAGGGATTTACTACGAGCAGTACTTC.

This clone was counted between two and nine times. The chain joins TRBV29-1 to TRBJ1-2; D unclear. This CDR3 has 12 residues. Germline lookup yields CDR1 SQVTM and CDR2 ANQGSEA. Trimming cost V 3 bases and J 0 bases, with 5 bases left between them. The CDR3 DNA follows: TGCAGCGTTGATAGAACTAACTATGGCTACACCTTC. Residues: CSVDRTNYGYTF.

This sequence joins TRBV18 and TRBJ1-1; D unresolved. Trimming shortened V by 2 bases and J by 4 bases, and 8 bases separated the two germline ends. CDR1 and CDR2 from the germline V gene are KGHSH and LQKENI. This CDR3 is 13 amino acids long. The CDR3 nucleotides read TGTGCCAGCTCACCAGGGGAGGTCACTGAAGCTTTCTTT. It codes for CASSPGEVTEAFF. Full variable domain (rest looked up from reference TRBV18 and TRBJ1-1): NAGVMQNPRHLVRRRGQEARLRCSPMKGHSHVYWYRQLPEEGLKFMVYLQKENIIDESGMPKERFSAEFPKEGPSILRIQQVVRGDSAAYFCASSPGEVTEAFFGQGTRLTVV.

The chain uses TRBV9 and TRBJ2-3; maybe TRBD2 (6 bases). V was cut by 4 bases and J by 10 bases, with 13 bases left in between. From germline, CDR1 is SGDLS and CDR2 YYNGEE. CDR3 length: 12 residues. The CDR3 reads CASSRGTFAQYF. In DNA form, the CDR3 reads TGTGCCAGCAGCCGAGGGACTTTTGCGCAGTATTTT.

The genes are TRBV7-3 and TRBJ2-5, with TRBD2 identical over 9 bases. V gave up 2 bases and J gave up 3 bases; unmatched junction bases: 4. Germline assignment: CDR1 SGHTA and CDR2 FQGTGA. This CDR3 spans 15 amino acids. CDR3 nucleotide sequence: TGTGCCAGCAGCTTATTAGCGGGAGTCGAAGAGACCCAGTACTTC. Residues: CASSLLAGVEETQYF.

The chain recombines TRBV28 with TRBJ2-1, with D perhaps matching TRBD2 (5 bases). The V gene lost 4 bases and the J gene lost 11 bases, with 12 bases spanning the gap. The CDR3 covers 12 residues. The V gene's germline CDR1 is MDHEN and CDR2 SYDVKM. The CDR3 spells CASSSPRRQQFF. CDR3 nucleotides: TGTGCCAGCAGTTCCCCCCGGAGGCAGCAGTTCTTC.

This chain links TRBV7-2 with TRBJ2-7; 10 bases fit TRBD2. The CDR3 runs to 15 residues. Germline trimming cut 7 bases from V and 7 bases from J; bases unmatched to any gene: 13. Germline lookup yields CDR1 SGHTA and CDR2 FQGNSA. CDR3 region: CASTQRLAGAGEQYF. The CDR3 DNA sequence: TGTGCCAGCACCCAAAGGCTAGCGGGAGCCGGGGAGCAGTACTTC.

The chain is built from TRBV9 and TRBJ2-1, with 8 nucleotides matching TRBD1. Germline assignment: CDR1 SGDLS and CDR2 YYNGEE. The ends lost 0 bases at V and 5 bases at J; junction bases unmatched: 1. This CDR3 region has 14 residues. The CDR3 DNA reads as TGTGCCAGCAGCGTAGAGACAGGGGACAATGAGCAGTTCTTC. Translating gives CASSVETGDNEQFF.

This sequence joins TRBV9 and TRBJ2-3; D remains unclear. Trimming pared 0 bases from V and 5 bases from J, leaving 7 bases between. Germline CDR1 reads SGDLS; CDR2 reads YYNGEE. The CDR3 length is 13 residues. The CDR3 DNA is TGTGCCAGCAGCGTAGATTCTCTAGATACGCAGTATTTT. Translating it yields CASSVDSLDTQYF.

The CDR3 DNA follows: TGTGCCAGCAGTTTATTTTTTTGGCGGGGAAACACAGATACGCAGTATTTT. Encoded protein: CASSLFFWRGNTDTQYF. V is TRBV27 and J is TRBJ2-3, with a tentative D call TRBD2 (6 bases). CDR3 size: 17 residues. Germline V CDR1 and CDR2: MNHEY, SMNVEV (reference sequence). With 1 base removed from V and 2 bases from J, the gap between germline ends came to 16 bases.

The J gene is TRBJ2-1, the V gene TRBV6-5, with 9 bases that match TRBD1. This CDR3 spans 16 amino acids. CDR1 and CDR2 (germline): MNHEY, SVGAGI. Trimming at V came to 2 bases and at J to 7 bases, leaving 9 bases not matched to a gene. This CDR3 reads CASSYHFTGGGNEQFF. DNA for the CDR3: TGTGCCAGCAGTTACCATTTTACAGGGGGCGGGAATGAGCAGTTCTTC.

This clone has a count of ten or more. The J gene is TRBJ2-1, the V gene TRBV4-3; D might be TRBD1 (5 bases). From germline, CDR1 is LGHNA and CDR2 YSLEER. Trimming left V 0 bases short and J 6 bases short, with 12 bases between. The CDR3 spans 15 residues. CDR3 protein: CASSQEDGAPNEQFF. CDR3 DNA sequence: TGCGCCAGCAGCCAAGAGGATGGGGCGCCCAATGAGCAGTTCTTC.

The genes are TRBV28 and TRBJ2-1, with 7 bases that match TRBD1. J lost 0 bases, V lost 7 bases, and 9 bases had no gene match. The germline V gene has CDR1 MDHEN and CDR2 SYDVKM. There are 16 residues in the CDR3. CDR3 coding DNA: TGTGCCAGCAACCTTGGGGGACAGAGCTCCTACAATGAGCAGTTCTTC. This gives the protein CASNLGGQSSYNEQFF.

The chain couples TRBV19 to TRBJ2-1; 9 nucleotides agree with TRBD2. Germline values: CDR1 LNHDA, CDR2 SQIVND (reference sequence). Trimming took 3 bases from V and 4 from J; bases not matched to a gene: 4. The CDR3 totals 15 residues. For the CDR3, the DNA is TGTGCCAGTAGTATGAGAGGACTAGCGTACAATGAGCAGTTCTTC. This translates into CASSMRGLAYNEQFF.

The chain joins TRBV28 to TRBJ2-5; 8 nucleotides match TRBD2. The J call may be incorrect, as the DNA end agrees better with TRBJ2-7. The CDR3 contains 14 residues. Per germline, CDR1 MDHEN and CDR2 SYDVKM. The CDR3 is CASSFIREGYEQYF. For the CDR3, the DNA is TGTGCCAGCAGTTTTATCCGGGAGGGCTACGAGCAGTACTTC.

The J gene is TRBJ1-5, the V gene TRBV7-8, with unresolved D. Trimming stripped 1 base from V and 3 bases from J, with 10 bases between. CDR3 size: 15 residues. The germline gives CDR1 SGHVS, CDR2 FQNEAQ. The CDR3 is CASSLGPGNNQPQHF. CDR3 nucleotide sequence: TGTGCCAGCAGCTTAGGACCGGGAAACAATCAGCCCCAGCATTTT.

A note on this clone: Additional DNA sequences in this sample encode the identical CDR3. The chain joins TRBV28 to TRBJ2-7; D might be TRBD1 (5 bases). V gave up 4 bases and J gave up 2 bases, with 15 bases separating them. Germline CDR1 MDHEN, CDR2 SYDVKM. The CDR3 has 15 residues. The CDR3 sequence is CASSSPGQGPYEQYF. CDR3 in DNA: TGTGCCAGCAGTTCCCCCGGGCAGGGCCCCTACGAGCAGTACTTC.

V gene TRBV2 combines with J gene TRBJ2-7; no reliable D call. V lost 6 bases and J lost 7, with 16 bases in between. Germline loops: CDR1 SNHLY, CDR2 FYNNEI. The CDR3 spans 13 residues. CDR3 DNA: TGTGCCAGCAGCCCCCCCCTATTCATGGAGCAGTACTTC. Its protein is CASSPPLFMEQYF.

CDR3 coding DNA: TGTGCCAGCAGCCCACTGACAGGGATAACCTACGAGCAGTACTTC. It codes for CASSPLTGITYEQYF. This rearrangement joins TRBV14 to TRBJ2-7, with 7 bases lining up with TRBD1. Per germline, CDR1 SGHDN and CDR2 FVKESK. V gave up 4 bases and J gave up 2 bases; unmatched junction bases: 8. This CDR3 contains 15 residues.

The CDR3 here is CASSSSEVGGSYEQYF. CDR3 in DNA: TGTGCCAGCAGTTCTAGCGAGGTAGGCGGGTCCTACGAGCAGTACTTC. This chain uses TRBV6-5 with TRBJ2-7; maybe TRBD2 (6 bases). The V end was cut by 4 bases, the J end by 1 base, with 17 bases between. There are 16 residues in the CDR3. Looked up from germline, CDR1 is MNHEY and CDR2 is SVGAGI.

This chain uses TRBV7-6 with TRBJ2-5; D is perhaps TRBD2 (5 bases). The V end was cut by 0 bases, the J end by 5 bases, with 19 bases between. Germline CDR1 and CDR2: SGHVS and FNYEAQ. The CDR3 is made up of 17 amino acids. The CDR3 coding sequence is TGTGCCAGCAGCTTAGCCCGCGGGCCCATCCGAATCGAGACCCAGTACTTC. It is translated as CASSLARGPIRIETQYF.

This clone was observed a single time. The rearrangement joins TRBV19 to TRBJ1-5, with a tentative D call TRBD1 (6 bases). CDR1 LNHDA and CDR2 SQIVND come from the germline V gene (reference sequence). V was clipped by 6 bases and J by 2 bases, with 20 bases between them. The CDR3 has 17 amino acids. For the CDR3, the DNA is TGTGCCAGTAGCCCTGCCGCGGGGGCGATTCGCAATCAGCCCCAGCATTTT. Residues: CASSPAAGAIRNQPQHF.